The 17 T cell receptor beta chains in this list originate from one sample, sequenced in a study of blood T cell repertoires in COVID-19. Data came from immunoSEQ multiplex PCR; TCRdb stores just in-frame clones and leaves some out. This sample yields 97,000 or so clones, of which roughly 80% are seen a single time; around a sixth belongs to the top ten. Sequencing was carried out using peripheral blood. The source of these receptors is an elderly man with acute or convalescent COVID-19.

V gene TRBV29-1 combines with J gene TRBJ1-4; 9 bases are shared with TRBD1. Unmatched junction bases numbered 10, after V lost 8 bases and J lost 6 bases. The CDR3 length is 14 residues. The germline CDR1 and CDR2 sequences are SQVTM and ANQGSEA. Here the CDR3 reads CSPLGGQGYEKLFF. CDR3 nucleotide sequence: TGCAGCCCCCTAGGTGGACAGGGGTATGAAAAACTGTTTTTT.

The chain uses TRBV28 and TRBJ2-5; 7 nucleotides agree with TRBD2. The ends lost 8 bases at V and 2 bases at J; junction bases unmatched: 8. Germline V gene lookup returns CDR1 MDHEN and CDR2 SYDVKM. This CDR3 has 14 amino acids. As DNA, the CDR3 is TGTGCCAGCCGCCTAGCGGCCATGCAAGAGACCCAGTACTTC. Translating it yields CASRLAAMQETQYF.

The chain has TRBV18 and TRBJ2-3; D may be TRBD2 (5 bases). CDR3 length: 15 amino acids. Trimming shortened V by 3 bases and J by 0 bases, and 10 bases separated the two germline ends. CDR1 is KGHSH and CDR2 is LQKENI in the germline V gene. In DNA form, the CDR3 reads TGTGCCAGCTCACCGAACAGACTAAGCACAGATACGCAGTATTTT. Amino acid sequence: CASSPNRLSTDTQYF.

This clone was recorded once. The chain combines TRBV6-4 with TRBJ2-2; D is undetermined. Germline V gene data show CDR1 as MRHNA and CDR2 as SNTAGT. V was pared by 4 bases and J by 7 bases, with 13 bases between. This CDR3 has 14 residues. Here the CDR3 reads CASSVDSVGGELFF. The CDR3, as DNA: TGTGCCAGCAGTGTTGACTCCGTCGGCGGGGAGCTGTTTTTT.

This chain links TRBV6-5 with TRBJ1-2; 11 bases match TRBD1. J gave up 4 bases and V 6 bases, and 7 bases lay outside the gene matches. CDR1 is MNHEY, CDR2 SVGAGI, per germline. The CDR3 is 15 residues long. DNA of the CDR3: TGTGCCAGCAGCCCCCCGGGACAGGGGGGCTATGGCTACACCTTC. Translated, it gives CASSPPGQGGYGYTF.

The chain recombines TRBV11-2 with TRBJ2-1, with TRBD2 identical over 8 bases. This CDR3 spans 17 amino acids. Germline lookup yields CDR1 SGHAT and CDR2 FQNNGV. Germline trimming cut 1 base from V and 4 bases from J; bases unmatched to any gene: 9. The CDR3 is CASSLVGAGGLYNEQFF. CDR3 nucleotide sequence: TGTGCCAGCAGCTTAGTCGGCGCGGGGGGCCTTTACAATGAGCAGTTCTTC. Variable domain in full (rest from reference TRBV11-2 and TRBJ2-1): EAGVAQSPRYKIIEKRQSVAFWCNPISGHATLYWYQQILGQGPKLLIQFQNNGVVDDSQLPKDRFSAERLKGVDSTLKIQPAKLEDSAVYLCASSLVGAGGLYNEQFFGPGTRLTVL.

CDR3 loop: CASSPPTGGTRGNQPQHF. As DNA, the CDR3 is TGTGCCAGCAGCCCCCCAACAGGGGGGACAAGGGGAAATCAGCCCCAGCATTTT. The rearrangement links TRBV28 to TRBJ1-5, with TRBD1 matching 8 bases. Germline V lookup: CDR1 MDHEN, CDR2 SYDVKM. The CDR3 has 18 amino acids. J lost 4 bases, V lost 6 bases, and 17 bases had no gene match.

This chain uses TRBV19 with TRBJ2-7; 7 positions match TRBD2. V shed 6 bases and J 0 bases; nucleotides not matched to a gene: 2. This CDR3 is 13 amino acids long. Germline values: CDR1 LNHDA, CDR2 SQIVND (reference sequence). The chain's CDR3 is CASSGGTSYEQYF. CDR3 bases: TGTGCCAGTAGCGGGGGGACCTCCTACGAGCAGTACTTC.

J is TRBJ1-6 and V is TRBV19, with a tentative D call TRBD1 (6 bases). CDR1 LNHDA and CDR2 SQIVND come from the germline V gene (reference sequence). CDR3 length: 15 residues. V was clipped by 5 bases and J by 4 bases, with 12 bases between them. CDR3 nucleotides: TGTGCCAGTAGTTCGACAGGTTCATATAATTCACCCCTCCACTTT. Protein: CASSSTGSYNSPLHF.

About this clone itself: The same CDR3 can be traced to other DNA sequences in this sample. This rearrangement joins TRBV18 to TRBJ2-5, with a possible D match to TRBD1 (5 bases). This CDR3 is built from 13 residues. CDR1 and CDR2 from the germline V gene are KGHSH and LQKENI. V lost 3 bases and J 2 bases, leaving 7 bases between the germline ends. The CDR3 nucleotides are TGTGCCAGCTCACCGGGGCAGCAAGAGACCCAGTACTTC. It codes for CASSPGQQETQYF.

The V gene is TRBV6-5, the J gene TRBJ1-4, with no clear D. Germline lookup yields CDR1 MNHEY and CDR2 SVGAGI. CDR3 length: 15 residues. The V end was cut by 2 bases, the J end by 4 bases, with 11 bases between. The CDR3 DNA reads as TGTGCCAGCAGTTACCGGCGGGGAAATAATGAAAAACTGTTTTTT. This encodes CASSYRRGNNEKLFF.

The CDR3 DNA reads TGTGCCAGCAGCTTAATTGGGCAGCTTAATCAGCCCCAGCATTTT. Translated, it gives CASSLIGQLNQPQHF. This chain links TRBV7-2 with TRBJ1-5; D unclear. The CDR3 sequence is 15 residues long. The V gene's germline CDR1 is SGHTA and CDR2 FQGNSA. V dropped 2 bases and J dropped 4 bases, with 12 bases sitting between them.

The CDR3 DNA follows: TGTGCCAGCAGCTTATATCTCGACAGGATAAGGGACTATGGCTACACCTTC. It codes for CASSLYLDRIRDYGYTF. This chain uses TRBV7-9 with TRBJ1-2, with a weak D call TRBD1 (6 bases). CDR3 length: 17 amino acids. Trimming removed 2 bases from V and 3 bases from J, with 19 bases in between. The germline V gene has CDR1 SEHNR and CDR2 FQNEAQ (reference sequence).

V and J are TRBV12-5 and TRBJ2-1; D might be TRBD2 (5 bases). Trimming left V 0 bases short and J 10 bases short, with 7 bases between. The CDR3 is 12 residues long. Germline CDR1 is LGHNT and CDR2 is FRNRAP. The chain's CDR3 is CASGLVTNEQFF. The CDR3 nucleotides read TGTGCTAGTGGTTTGGTGACTAACGAGCAGTTCTTC.

V gene TRBV3-1 (or the pseudogene TRBV3-2) combines with J gene TRBJ1-1, with D possibly matching TRBD1 (5 bases). V was pared by 3 bases and J by 2 bases, with 10 bases between. The CDR3 runs to 14 residues. Germline V gives CDR1 LGHDT, CDR2 YNNKEL (reference sequence). In DNA form, the CDR3 reads TGTGCCAGCAGCCAGGGACTAACCAACACTGAAGCTTTCTTT. Encoded protein: CASSQGLTNTEAFF.

The chain has TRBV5-4 and TRBJ2-7; 9 bases align to TRBD1. Germline CDR1 is SGHNT and CDR2 is YYREEE (reference sequence). The V segment lost 4 bases and the J segment 1 base; nucleotides outside the gene matches: 9. This CDR3 has 16 amino acids. This chain's CDR3 is CASSPGGQGDSYEQYF. In DNA, the CDR3 is TGTGCCAGCAGCCCAGGGGGACAGGGTGATTCCTACGAGCAGTACTTC.

The chain employs TRBV6-2 or TRBV6-3 and TRBJ2-5; 7 nucleotides match TRBD2. The length of the CDR3 is 16 residues. V lost 2 bases to trimming and J lost 5 bases; unmatched junction nucleotides: 11. CDR1 and CDR2 from the germline V gene are MNHEY and SVGEGT. For the CDR3, the DNA is TGTGCCAGCAGTTACCTGGGGGTGCGGGAGCGGGAGACCCAGTACTTC. Its protein product is CASSYLGVRERETQYF.